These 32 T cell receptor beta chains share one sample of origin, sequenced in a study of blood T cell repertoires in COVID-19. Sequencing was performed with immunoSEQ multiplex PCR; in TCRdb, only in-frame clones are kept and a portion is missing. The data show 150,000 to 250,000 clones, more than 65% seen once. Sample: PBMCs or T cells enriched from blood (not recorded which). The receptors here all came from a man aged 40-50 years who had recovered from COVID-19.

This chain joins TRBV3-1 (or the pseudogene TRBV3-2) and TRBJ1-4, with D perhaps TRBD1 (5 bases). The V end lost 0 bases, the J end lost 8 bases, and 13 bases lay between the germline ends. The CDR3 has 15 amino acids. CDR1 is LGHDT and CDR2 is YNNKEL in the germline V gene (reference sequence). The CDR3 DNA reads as TGTGCCAGCAGCCAAGATTTCCAGGGAGGCGAAAAACTGTTTTTT. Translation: CASSQDFQGGEKLFF.

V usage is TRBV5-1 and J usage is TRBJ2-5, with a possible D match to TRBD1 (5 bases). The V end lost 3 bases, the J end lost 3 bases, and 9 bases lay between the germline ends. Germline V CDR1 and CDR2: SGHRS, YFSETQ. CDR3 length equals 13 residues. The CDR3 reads CASSSQTEETQYF. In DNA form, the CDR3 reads TGCGCCAGCAGCTCCCAGACAGAAGAGACCCAGTACTTC. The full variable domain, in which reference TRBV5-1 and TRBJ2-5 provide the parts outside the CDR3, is KAGVTQTPRYLIKTRGQQVTLSCSPISGHRSVSWYQQTPGQGLQFLFEYFSETQRNKGNFPGRFSGRQFSNSRSEMNVSTLELGDSALYLCASSSQTEETQYFGPGTRLLVL.

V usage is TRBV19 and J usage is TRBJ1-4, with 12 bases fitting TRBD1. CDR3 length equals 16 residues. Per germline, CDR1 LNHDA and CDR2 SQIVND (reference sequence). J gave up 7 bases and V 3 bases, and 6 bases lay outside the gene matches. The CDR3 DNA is TGTGCCAGTAGTATGGGACAGGGGGCGCGGGGTGAAAAACTGTTTTTT. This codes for CASSMGQGARGEKLFF.

The CDR3 is CASSPGTIQETQYF. The CDR3 DNA is TGTGCCAGTAGTCCGGGGACTATACAAGAGACCCAGTACTTC. This rearrangement joins TRBV19 to TRBJ2-5, with 7 bases matching TRBD2. CDR3 length equals 14 residues. Germline loops: CDR1 LNHDA, CDR2 SQIVND (reference sequence). The trim removed 5 bases at V and 2 bases at J, leaving 5 bases unmatched.

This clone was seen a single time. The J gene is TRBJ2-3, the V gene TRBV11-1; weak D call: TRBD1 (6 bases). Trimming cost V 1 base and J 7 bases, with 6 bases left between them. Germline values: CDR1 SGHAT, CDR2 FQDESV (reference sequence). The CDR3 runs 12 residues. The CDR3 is CASSLGDNTQYF. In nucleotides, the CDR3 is TGTGCCAGCAGCTTAGGGGACAATACGCAGTATTTT.

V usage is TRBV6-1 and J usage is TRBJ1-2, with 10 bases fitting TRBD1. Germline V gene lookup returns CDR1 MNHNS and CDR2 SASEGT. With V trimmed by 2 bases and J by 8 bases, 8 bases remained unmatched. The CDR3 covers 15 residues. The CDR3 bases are TGTGCCAGCAGTGAAAGGGCGGGACAGGGGCGCGGCTACACCTTC. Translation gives CASSERAGQGRGYTF.

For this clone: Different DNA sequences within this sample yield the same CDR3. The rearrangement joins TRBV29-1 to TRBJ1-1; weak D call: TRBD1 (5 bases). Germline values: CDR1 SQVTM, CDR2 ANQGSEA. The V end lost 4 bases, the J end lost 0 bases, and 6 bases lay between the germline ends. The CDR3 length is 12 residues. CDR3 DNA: TGCAGCGTTGGACAGCTGAACACTGAAGCTTTCTTT. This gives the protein CSVGQLNTEAFF. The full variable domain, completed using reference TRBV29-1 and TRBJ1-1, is SAVISQKPSRDICQRGTSLTIQCQVDSQVTMMFWYRQQPGQSLTLIATANQGSEATYESGFVIDKFPISRPNLTFSTLTVSNMSPEDSSIYLCSVGQLNTEAFFGQGTRLTVV.

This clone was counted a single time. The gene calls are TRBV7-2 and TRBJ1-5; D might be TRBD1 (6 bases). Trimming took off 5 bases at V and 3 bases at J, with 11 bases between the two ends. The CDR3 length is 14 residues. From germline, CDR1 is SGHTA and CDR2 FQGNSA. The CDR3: CASSLQGPNQPQHF. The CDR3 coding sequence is TGTGCCAGCAGCCTACAGGGACCCAATCAGCCCCAGCATTTT.

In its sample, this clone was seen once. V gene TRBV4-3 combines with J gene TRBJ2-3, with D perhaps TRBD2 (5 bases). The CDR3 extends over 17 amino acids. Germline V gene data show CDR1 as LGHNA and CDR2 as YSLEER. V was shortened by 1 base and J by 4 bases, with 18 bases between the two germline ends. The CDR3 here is CASSQALPEEAPDTQYF. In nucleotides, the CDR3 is TGCGCCAGCAGCCAAGCCCTGCCAGAGGAGGCACCAGATACGCAGTATTTT.

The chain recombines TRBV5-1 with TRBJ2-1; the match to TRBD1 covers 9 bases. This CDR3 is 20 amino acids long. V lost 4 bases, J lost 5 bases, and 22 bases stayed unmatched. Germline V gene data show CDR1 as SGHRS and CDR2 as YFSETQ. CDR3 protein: CASSPTYLNRDRVRNNEQFF. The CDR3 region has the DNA TGCGCCAGCAGCCCGACGTATTTGAACCGGGACAGGGTCCGAAACAATGAGCAGTTCTTC.

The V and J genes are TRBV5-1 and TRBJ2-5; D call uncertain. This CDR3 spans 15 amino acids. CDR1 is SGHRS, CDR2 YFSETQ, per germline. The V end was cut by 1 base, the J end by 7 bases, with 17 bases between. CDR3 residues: CASSLTPESLGTQYF. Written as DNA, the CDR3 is TGCGCCAGCAGCTTGACTCCAGAGTCTCTAGGGACCCAGTACTTC.

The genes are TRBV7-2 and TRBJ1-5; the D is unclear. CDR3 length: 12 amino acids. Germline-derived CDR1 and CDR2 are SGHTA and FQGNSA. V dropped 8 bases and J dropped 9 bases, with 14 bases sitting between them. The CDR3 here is CASSLRSSPQHF. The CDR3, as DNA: TGTGCCAGCTCCTTAAGAAGCTCGCCCCAGCATTTT.

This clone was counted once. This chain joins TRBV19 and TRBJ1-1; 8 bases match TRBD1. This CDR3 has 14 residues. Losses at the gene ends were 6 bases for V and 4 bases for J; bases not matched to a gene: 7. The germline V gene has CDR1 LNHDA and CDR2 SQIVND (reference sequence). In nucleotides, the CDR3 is TGTGCCAGTAGCGGGCAGGGGGCTCTCACTGAAGCTTTCTTT. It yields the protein CASSGQGALTEAFF.

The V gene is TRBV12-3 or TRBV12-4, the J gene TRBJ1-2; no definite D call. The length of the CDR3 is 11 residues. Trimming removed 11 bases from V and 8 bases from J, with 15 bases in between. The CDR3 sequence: CALLEGKGYTF. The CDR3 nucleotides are TGTGCCCTTTTGGAGGGAAAAGGCTACACCTTC.

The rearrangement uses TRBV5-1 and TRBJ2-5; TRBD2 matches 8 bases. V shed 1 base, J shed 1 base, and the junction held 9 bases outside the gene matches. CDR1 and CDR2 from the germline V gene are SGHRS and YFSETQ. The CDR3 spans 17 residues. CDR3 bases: TGCGCCAGCAGCTTGACCTCCCCGGGGGGGAGCCAAGAGACCCAGTACTTC. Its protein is CASSLTSPGGSQETQYF.

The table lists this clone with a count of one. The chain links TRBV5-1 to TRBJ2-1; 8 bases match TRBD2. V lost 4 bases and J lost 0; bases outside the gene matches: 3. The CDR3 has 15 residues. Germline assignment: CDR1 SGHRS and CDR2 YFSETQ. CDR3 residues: CASSRGGSSYNEQFF. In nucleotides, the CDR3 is TGCGCCAGCAGCCGCGGGGGGAGCTCCTACAATGAGCAGTTCTTC. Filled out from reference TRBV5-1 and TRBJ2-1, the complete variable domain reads KAGVTQTPRYLIKTRGQQVTLSCSPISGHRSVSWYQQTPGQGLQFLFEYFSETQRNKGNFPGRFSGRQFSNSRSEMNVSTLELGDSALYLCASSRGGSSYNEQFFGPGTRLTVL.

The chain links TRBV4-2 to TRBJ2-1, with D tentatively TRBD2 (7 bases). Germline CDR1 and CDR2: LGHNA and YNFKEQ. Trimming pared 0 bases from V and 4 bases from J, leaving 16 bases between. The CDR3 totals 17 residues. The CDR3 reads CASSQDGSGGSYNEQFF. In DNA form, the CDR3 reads TGTGCCAGCAGCCAAGACGGGTCGGGGGGCTCATACAATGAGCAGTTCTTC.

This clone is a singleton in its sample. CDR3 nucleotide sequence: TGTGCCACCAGCGGGGGAGGGTGGGCAACCCTTAACACAGATACGCAGTATTTT. Translating gives CATSGGGWATLNTDTQYF. The chain links TRBV15 to TRBJ2-3; 7 bases are a match to TRBD2. Germline V CDR1 and CDR2: LNHNV, YYDKDF (reference sequence). V lost 5 bases to trimming and J lost 2 bases; unmatched junction nucleotides: 16. The CDR3 sequence is 18 residues long.

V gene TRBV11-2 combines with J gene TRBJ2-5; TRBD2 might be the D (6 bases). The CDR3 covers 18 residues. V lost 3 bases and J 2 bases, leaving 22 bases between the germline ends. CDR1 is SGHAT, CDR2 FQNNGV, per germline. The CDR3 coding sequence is TGTGCCAGCAGCTTCATCGAGGAGTTCGGGGGTGCTCAAGAGACCCAGTACTTC. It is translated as CASSFIEEFGGAQETQYF.

CDR3 region: CASSSSGLAGGYEQYF. The CDR3 DNA reads as TGTGCCAGCAGCTCCTCAGGACTAGCGGGGGGCTACGAGCAGTACTTC. The chain joins TRBV7-9 to TRBJ2-7; 14 nucleotides line up with TRBD2. The CDR3 has 16 amino acids. CDR1 is SEHNR, CDR2 FQNEAQ, per germline (reference sequence). The J segment lost 3 bases and the V segment lost 4 bases, leaving 5 bases of the junction unmatched.

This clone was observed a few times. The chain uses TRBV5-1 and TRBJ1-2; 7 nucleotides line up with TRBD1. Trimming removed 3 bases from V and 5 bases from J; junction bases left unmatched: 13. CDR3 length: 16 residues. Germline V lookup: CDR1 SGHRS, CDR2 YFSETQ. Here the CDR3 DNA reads TGCGCCAGCAGCTCCCGACAGGGTGCCTTTAATTATGGCTACACCTTC. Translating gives CASSSRQGAFNYGYTF.

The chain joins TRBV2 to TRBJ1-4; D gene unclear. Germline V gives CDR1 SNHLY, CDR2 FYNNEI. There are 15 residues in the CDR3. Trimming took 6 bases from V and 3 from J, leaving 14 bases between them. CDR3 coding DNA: TGTGCCAGCAGACTTTCGACGGGGTCTAATGAAAAACTGTTTTTT. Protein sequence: CASRLSTGSNEKLFF.

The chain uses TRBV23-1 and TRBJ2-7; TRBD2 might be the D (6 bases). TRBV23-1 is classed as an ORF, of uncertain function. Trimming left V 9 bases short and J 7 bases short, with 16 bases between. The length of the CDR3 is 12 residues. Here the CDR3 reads CARRGGTEEQYF. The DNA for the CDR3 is TGCGCCAGGCGAGGAGGGACGGAAGAGCAGTACTTC.

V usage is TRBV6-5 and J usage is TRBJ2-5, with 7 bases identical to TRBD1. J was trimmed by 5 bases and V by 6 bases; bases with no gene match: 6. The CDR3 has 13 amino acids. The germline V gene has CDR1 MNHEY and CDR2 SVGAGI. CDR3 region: CASRLTGEETQYF. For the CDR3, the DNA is TGTGCCAGCAGGCTAACAGGGGAGGAGACCCAGTACTTC.

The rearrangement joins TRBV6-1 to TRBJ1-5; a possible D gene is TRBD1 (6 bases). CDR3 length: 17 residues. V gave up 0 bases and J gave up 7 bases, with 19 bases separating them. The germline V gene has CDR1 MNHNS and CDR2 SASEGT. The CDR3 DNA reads TGTGCCAGCAGTGAAGCTTGGGGGACAACAACGGGGCAGCCCCAGCATTTT. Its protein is CASSEAWGTTTGQPQHF.

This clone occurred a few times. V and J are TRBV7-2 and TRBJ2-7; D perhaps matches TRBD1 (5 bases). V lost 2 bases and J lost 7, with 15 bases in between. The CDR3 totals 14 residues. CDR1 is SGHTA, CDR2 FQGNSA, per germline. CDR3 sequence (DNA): TGTGCCAGCAGCTTACCCACAGGCCGTTCGGAGCAGTACTTC. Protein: CASSLPTGRSEQYF.

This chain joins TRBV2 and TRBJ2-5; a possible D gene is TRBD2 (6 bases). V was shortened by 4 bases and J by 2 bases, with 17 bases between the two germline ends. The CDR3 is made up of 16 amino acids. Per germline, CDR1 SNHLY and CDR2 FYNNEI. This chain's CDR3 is CASSVGGGAPQETQYF. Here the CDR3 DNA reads TGTGCCAGCAGTGTAGGCGGCGGGGCGCCACAAGAGACCCAGTACTTC.

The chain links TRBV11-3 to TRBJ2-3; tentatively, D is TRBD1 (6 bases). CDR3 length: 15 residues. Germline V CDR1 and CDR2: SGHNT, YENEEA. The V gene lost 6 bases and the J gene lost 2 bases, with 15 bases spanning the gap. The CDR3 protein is CASSMGAGLTDTQYF. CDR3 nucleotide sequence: TGTGCCAGCAGTATGGGGGCAGGGCTCACAGATACGCAGTATTTT.

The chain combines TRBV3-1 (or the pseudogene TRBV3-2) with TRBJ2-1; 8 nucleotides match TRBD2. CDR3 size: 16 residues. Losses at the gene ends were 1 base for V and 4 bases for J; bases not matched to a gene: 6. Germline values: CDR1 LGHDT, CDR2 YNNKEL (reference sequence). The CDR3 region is CASSQVGRGGYNEQFF. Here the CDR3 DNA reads TGTGCCAGCAGCCAAGTGGGACGGGGGGGATACAATGAGCAGTTCTTC.

CDR3 sequence: CAWSVDTSYNEQFF. CDR3 DNA: TGTGCCTGGAGTGTGGACACCTCCTACAATGAGCAGTTCTTC. This chain connects TRBV30 to TRBJ2-1, with D maybe TRBD1 (5 bases). This CDR3 region has 14 residues. The V gene's germline CDR1 is GTSNPN and CDR2 SVGIG (reference sequence). V shed 0 bases and J shed 0 bases, with 6 bases lying between them.

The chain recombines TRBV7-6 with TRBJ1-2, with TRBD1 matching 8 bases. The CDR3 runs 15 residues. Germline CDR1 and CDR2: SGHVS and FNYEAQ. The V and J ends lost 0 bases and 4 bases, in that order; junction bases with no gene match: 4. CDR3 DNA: TGTGCCAGCAGCTTAGCGCTGACAGGGGTCTATGGCTACACCTTC. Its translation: CASSLALTGVYGYTF.

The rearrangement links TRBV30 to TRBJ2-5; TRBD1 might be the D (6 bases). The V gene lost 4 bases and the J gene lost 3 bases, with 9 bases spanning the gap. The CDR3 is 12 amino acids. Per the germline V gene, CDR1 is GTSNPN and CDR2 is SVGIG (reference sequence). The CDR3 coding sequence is TGTGCCTGGAAGGCAGGGGAAGAGACCCAGTACTTC. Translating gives CAWKAGEETQYF.